These 19 T cell receptor beta chains share one sample of origin, sequenced in a study of shared T cell receptors in the human thymus (dated by TCRdb to the early 2020s). The method was the immunoSEQ multiplex PCR assay. TCRdb's version of the immuneACCESS table is confined to in-frame rearrangements and falls short of the full clone set. An unresolved V gene accounts for under half of the shortfall where checked; the remainder is of unknown origin. For this sample there are hundreds of thousands of clones; roughly 86% appear just once. The top ten clonotypes cover roughly 0.0086% of the sample. A further study also used this sample, focusing on human thymus T cells.

The sample comprised thymocytes. These receptors were obtained from a boy less than two years old with a congenital heart defect. Donor details come from another sample of the same person, matched by shared clones.

The chain uses TRBV7-2 and TRBJ1-1; TRBD1 might be the D (6 bases). The germline V gene has CDR1 SGHTA and CDR2 FQGNSA. V lost 4 bases and J lost 2, with 11 bases in between. This CDR3 comprises 14 residues. The CDR3 DNA reads as TGTGCCAGCAGCTATAAACAGGGTAACACTGAAGCTTTCTTT. Its translation is CASSYKQGNTEAFF.

V is TRBV7-6 and J is TRBJ2-5; 10 bases are shared with TRBD2. J was trimmed by 4 bases and V by 4 bases; bases with no gene match: 9. The V gene's germline CDR1 is SGHVS and CDR2 FNYEAQ. The CDR3 has 16 residues. The CDR3 loop is CASSYLGASGRETQYF. CDR3 in DNA: TGTGCCAGCAGCTACCTCGGGGCTAGCGGGAGAGAGACCCAGTACTTC.

There are a few counts of this clone. This sequence joins TRBV28 and TRBJ1-5; 9 bases fit TRBD1. Trimming at V came to 3 bases and at J to 4 bases, leaving 13 bases not matched to a gene. This CDR3 spans 18 amino acids. Germline values: CDR1 MDHEN, CDR2 SYDVKM. The CDR3 sequence: CASSFMTGGGLDNQPQHF. The CDR3 coding sequence is TGTGCCAGCAGTTTTATGACAGGGGGAGGTTTGGATAATCAGCCCCAGCATTTT.

V is TRBV15 and J is TRBJ1-6, with TRBD1 matching over 8 bases. The CDR3 runs 16 residues. V shed 1 base and J 3 bases; nucleotides not matched to a gene: 2. Germline V gene lookup returns CDR1 LNHNV and CDR2 YYDKDF (reference sequence). Here the CDR3 reads CATSRAGGDYNSPLHF. As DNA, the CDR3 is TGTGCCACCAGCAGAGCAGGGGGCGACTATAATTCACCCCTCCACTTT.

This CDR3 is CASSQEGSGSSYNEQFF. CDR3 sequence (DNA): TGTGCCAGCAGCCAAGAGGGTAGCGGGAGCTCCTACAATGAGCAGTTCTTC. The chain is built from TRBV14 and TRBJ2-1, with 9 positions matching TRBD2. This CDR3 comprises 17 residues. The ends lost 0 bases at V and 0 bases at J; junction bases unmatched: 3. Germline-derived CDR1 and CDR2 are SGHDN and FVKESK. Supplemented by reference TRBV14 and TRBJ2-1, the full variable domain reads EAGVTQFPSHSVIEKGQTVTLRCDPISGHDNLYWYRRVMGKEIKFLLHFVKESKQDESGMPNNRFLAERTGGTYSTLKVQPAELEDSGVYFCASSQEGSGSSYNEQFFGPGTRLTVL.

The rearrangement links TRBV9 to TRBJ1-5; D unresolved. This CDR3 comprises 13 residues. With 0 bases removed from V and 5 bases from J, the gap between germline ends came to 6 bases. CDR1 and CDR2 from the germline V gene are SGDLS and YYNGEE. CDR3 amino acids: CASSVGPDQPQHF. In DNA, the CDR3 is TGTGCCAGCAGCGTAGGTCCGGATCAGCCCCAGCATTTT.

The rearrangement joins TRBV6-4 to TRBJ1-6; D remains ambiguous. The CDR3 length is 8 residues. V was pared by 11 bases and J by 13 bases, with 6 bases between. In germline, CDR1 is MRHNA, CDR2 SNTAGT. Written as DNA, the CDR3 is TGTGCCCCCCTGCCCCTCCACTTT. The encoded protein is CAPLPLHF.

V gene TRBV28 combines with J gene TRBJ1-1; 8 bases agree with TRBD1. The trim removed 4 bases at V and 1 base at J, leaving 8 bases unmatched. The CDR3 length is 16 residues. The V gene's germline CDR1 is MDHEN and CDR2 SYDVKM. As DNA, the CDR3 is TGTGCCAGCAGTTCCGCAGGGGGCGAGGGGAACACTGAAGCTTTCTTT. This encodes CASSSAGGEGNTEAFF. Complete variable domain (other parts from reference TRBV28 and TRBJ1-1): DVKVTQSSRYLVKRTGEKVFLECVQDMDHENMFWYRQDPGLGLRLIYFSYDVKMKEKGDIPEGYSVSREKKERFSLILESASTNQTSMYLCASSSAGGEGNTEAFFGQGTRLTVV.

The chain recombines TRBV6-1 with TRBJ1-5, with D perhaps matching TRBD1 (5 bases). The CDR3 extends over 12 amino acids. Trimming shortened V by 8 bases and J by 2 bases, and 7 bases separated the two germline ends. Germline values: CDR1 MNHNS, CDR2 SASEGT. CDR3 sequence reads: CASCRGNQPQHF. CDR3 nucleotides: TGTGCCAGCTGCAGGGGCAATCAGCCCCAGCATTTT.

V usage is TRBV2 and J usage is TRBJ2-3, with a weak D call TRBD2 (7 bases). CDR3 length: 16 residues. Germline V gene sequence: CDR1 SNHLY, CDR2 FYNNEI. V lost 0 bases to trimming and J lost 4 bases, with 14 bases between them. The CDR3 loop reads CASSEALGGGADTQYF. CDR3 nucleotide sequence: TGTGCCAGCAGTGAAGCGCTGGGGGGGGGCGCAGATACGCAGTATTTT.

The chain couples TRBV28 to TRBJ1-1; 11 bases are shared with TRBD1. The germline V gene encodes CDR1 MDHEN and CDR2 SYDVKM. V lost 5 bases to trimming and J lost 2 bases; unmatched junction nucleotides: 4. The CDR3 sequence is 15 residues long. The CDR3 DNA reads TGTGCCAGCAGTGCGGACAGGGGGCTTAACACTGAAGCTTTCTTT. It is translated as CASSADRGLNTEAFF.

The chain employs TRBV28 and TRBJ1-5; D is unclear. The CDR3 consists of 15 residues. Germline V gene data show CDR1 as MDHEN and CDR2 as SYDVKM. The V and J ends lost 6 bases and 0 bases respectively, with 12 bases between them. The CDR3 coding sequence is TGTGCCAGCAGGAGAGATGCGTATAGCAATCAGCCCCAGCATTTT. Translating it yields CASRRDAYSNQPQHF.

This clone was counted once. The junction differs from germline at one of its ends, possibly a read error. The CDR3 protein is CASSEHTSGALGEQCF. CDR3 bases: TGTGCCAGCAGTGAACACACTAGCGGGGCTTTGGGGGAGCAGTGCTTC. The chain couples TRBV6-1 to TRBJ2-7; 10 bases are shared with TRBD2. Germline V CDR1 and CDR2: MNHNS, SASEGT. The CDR3 is 16 residues long.

The rearrangement uses TRBV11-2 and TRBJ1-2; 11 bases are shared with TRBD1. Per germline, CDR1 SGHAT and CDR2 FQNNGV. The CDR3 is 15 amino acids. V lost 4 bases and J lost 2; bases outside the gene matches: 3. The CDR3 loop reads CASSSGQGANYGYTF. In DNA, the CDR3 is TGTGCCAGCAGCTCCGGACAGGGGGCGAACTATGGCTACACCTTC.

The chain has TRBV27 and TRBJ2-3, with 13 bases matching TRBD2. Germline lookup yields CDR1 MNHEY and CDR2 SMNVEV (reference sequence). V lost 5 bases to trimming and J lost 2 bases; unmatched junction nucleotides: 19. This CDR3 is 21 amino acids long. The CDR3 DNA is TGTGCCAGCAGTCCGTCCTACAACACTAGCGGGAGGGCCAACCCCACAGATACGCAGTATTTT. Translating gives CASSPSYNTSGRANPTDTQYF.

This clone has only one observation. CDR3 in DNA: TGTGCCAGCAGCTTTTTTATTAGCGGGAGAGGCACAGATACGCAGTATTTT. The encoded protein is CASSFFISGRGTDTQYF. The rearrangement uses TRBV7-2 and TRBJ2-3, with TRBD2 matching over 9 bases. Trimming cost V 3 bases and J 1 base; bases outside gene matches: 8. The CDR3 sequence is 17 residues long. The germline V gene encodes CDR1 SGHTA and CDR2 FQGNSA.

This chain links TRBV4-3 with TRBJ2-3; weak D call: TRBD2 (5 bases). Germline CDR1 and CDR2: LGHNA and YSLEER. V shed 0 bases and J shed 2 bases, with 21 bases lying between them. This CDR3 is built from 19 residues. CDR3 DNA: TGCGCCAGCAGCCAAGATCGGGTAGCGAGCCCCCCACCCACAGATACGCAGTATTTT. Translation gives CASSQDRVASPPPTDTQYF.

This rearrangement joins TRBV19 to TRBJ1-2, with D tentatively TRBD1 (5 bases). CDR1 and CDR2 from the germline V gene are LNHDA and SQIVND (reference sequence). Between the trimmed V and J ends, which lost 2 bases and 5 bases, there was a span of 6 bases. The length of the CDR3 is 12 residues. DNA of the CDR3: TGTGCCAGTAGTATACAGGGATATGGCTACACCTTC. It specifies CASSIQGYGYTF.

The chain recombines TRBV20-1 with TRBJ2-3; 10 bases agree with TRBD2. V lost 5 bases and J lost 14; bases outside the gene matches: 7. This CDR3 has 11 amino acids. Germline CDR1 reads DFQATT; CDR2 reads SNEGSKA (reference sequence). The CDR3 nucleotides are TGCAGTGCTCAACAGGGGACTAGCGCGTATTTT. Protein: CSAQQGTSAYF.